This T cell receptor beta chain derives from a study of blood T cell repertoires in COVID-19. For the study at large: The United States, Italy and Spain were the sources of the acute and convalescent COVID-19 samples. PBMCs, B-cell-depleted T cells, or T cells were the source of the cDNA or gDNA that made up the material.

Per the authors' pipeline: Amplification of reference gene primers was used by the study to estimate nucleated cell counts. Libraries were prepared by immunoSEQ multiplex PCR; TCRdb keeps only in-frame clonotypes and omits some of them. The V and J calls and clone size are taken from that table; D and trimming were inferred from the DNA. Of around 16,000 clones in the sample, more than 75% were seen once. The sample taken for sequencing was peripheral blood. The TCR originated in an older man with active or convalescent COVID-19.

The CDR3 sequence is CASSGQGSVQYF. The CDR3 DNA reads as TGTGCCAGCAGTGGGCAGGGGAGTGTGCAGTACTTC. The chain combines TRBV25-1 with TRBJ2-7; a weak D match, TRBD1 (6 bases). The V and J ends lost 4 bases and 9 bases respectively, with 13 bases between them. There are 12 residues in the CDR3. CDR1 is MGHDK and CDR2 is SYGVNS in the germline V gene.